One sample yielded the 27 T cell receptor beta chains listed below, sequenced in a study of a mutant IDH1 vaccine in newly diagnosed glioma. TCRdb keeps only in-frame clones here, not all; method: immunoSEQ multiplex PCR. The sample gives about 23,000 clones, approximately 93% of which show up once; more than 8.5% is in the top ten. The time point was: baseline, week 1 (first vaccination visit). Documented treatment: pre-vaccination baseline after standard-of-care therapy. Sequences were derived from PBMCs, sampled from a glioma patient treated with radiotherapy, temozolomide or both. The receptors here all came from a man aged 25-45 years with glioma.

CDR3 nucleotide sequence: TGTGCCACTCGGGGAGCAGCTAACTATGGCTACACCTTC. Encoded protein: CATRGAANYGYTF. V and J are TRBV7-2 and TRBJ1-2; D gene ambiguous. This CDR3 has 13 amino acids. Trimming cost V 10 bases and J 0 bases, with 12 bases left between them. The V gene's germline CDR1 is SGHTA and CDR2 FQGNSA.

V usage is TRBV5-1 and J usage is TRBJ1-1; unclear D gene. The CDR3 runs 14 residues. V was shortened by 1 base and J by 2 bases, with 9 bases between the two germline ends. CDR1 SGHRS and CDR2 YFSETQ come from the germline V gene. This CDR3 is CASSLRQQNTEAFF. CDR3 DNA sequence: TGCGCCAGCAGCTTGCGACAACAAAACACTGAAGCTTTCTTT.

The rearrangement joins TRBV5-6 to TRBJ1-2; D may be TRBD1 (6 bases). The CDR3 has 12 residues. V shed 2 bases and J shed 8 bases, with 10 bases lying between them. CDR1 is SGHDT and CDR2 is YYEEEE in the germline V gene. CDR3 sequence: CASSFGGGGYTF. CDR3 bases: TGTGCCAGCAGCTTCGGAGGGGGGGGCTACACCTTC.

V gene TRBV2 combines with J gene TRBJ1-1, with D perhaps matching TRBD1 (6 bases). V lost 6 bases, J lost 4 bases, and 12 bases lay in between. This CDR3 has 13 residues. Germline CDR1 reads SNHLY; CDR2 reads FYNNEI. Here the CDR3 reads CASRVTGPTEAFF. The CDR3 region has the DNA TGTGCCAGCAGAGTAACAGGGCCCACTGAAGCTTTCTTT.

The rearrangement joins TRBV29-1 to TRBJ2-2; TRBD1 is a possible D gene (6 bases). Between the trimmed V and J ends, which lost 4 bases and 1 base, there was a span of 10 bases. The CDR3 extends over 14 amino acids. Germline V CDR1 and CDR2: SQVTM, ANQGSEA. CDR3 in DNA: TGCAGCGTTGTATGGGGGCGGAACACCGGGGAGCTGTTTTTT. Translating gives CSVVWGRNTGELFF.

This chain connects TRBV7-2 to TRBJ1-2, with TRBD1 matching 8 bases. J was trimmed by 8 bases and V by 2 bases; bases with no gene match: 4. Germline V CDR1 and CDR2: SGHTA, FQGNSA. The CDR3 totals 13 residues. CDR3 DNA: TGTGCCAGCAGCTTACTCGACAGGGGAGGCTACACCTTC. Amino acid sequence: CASSLLDRGGYTF.

The V gene is TRBV16, the J gene TRBJ1-5, with D maybe TRBD1 (5 bases). The CDR3 sequence is 15 residues long. V was trimmed by 3 bases and J by 0 bases, leaving 9 bases between them. Germline V gives CDR1 KGHSY, CDR2 FQNENV. The CDR3 loop is CASSQGGNSNQPQHF. The CDR3 DNA follows: TGTGCCAGCAGCCAGGGGGGGAATAGCAATCAGCCCCAGCATTTT. Complete variable domain (other parts from reference TRBV16 and TRBJ1-5): GEEVAQTPKHLVRGEGQKAKLYCAPIKGHSYVFWYQQVLKNEFKFLISFQNENVFDETGMPKERFSAKCLPNSPCSLEIQATKLEDSAVYFCASSQGGNSNQPQHFGDGTRLSIL.

This chain uses TRBV11-3 with TRBJ2-3, with no clear D. The length of the CDR3 is 14 residues. Germline V lookup: CDR1 SGHNT, CDR2 YENEEA. Trimming took off 0 bases at V and 0 bases at J, with 4 bases between the two ends. The DNA for the CDR3 is TGTGCCAGCAGCTTAGACCCAAGCACAGATACGCAGTATTTT. Translation gives CASSLDPSTDTQYF.

The V gene is TRBV6-5, the J gene TRBJ1-1; D gene uncertain. This CDR3 is 11 amino acids long. CDR1 MNHEY and CDR2 SVGAGI come from the germline V gene. Trimming removed 8 bases at V and 0 bases at J, with 4 bases between. CDR3 sequence reads: CASWVNTEAFF. The CDR3 nucleotides are TGTGCCAGCTGGGTGAACACTGAAGCTTTCTTT.

The chain links TRBV2 to TRBJ2-5; D is possibly TRBD1 (6 bases). V lost 3 bases and J lost 1, with 9 bases in between. Germline values: CDR1 SNHLY, CDR2 FYNNEI. The CDR3 spans 14 residues. CDR3 loop: CASSEQGPQETQYF. CDR3 bases: TGTGCCAGCAGTGAGCAGGGGCCCCAAGAGACCCAGTACTTC.

J is TRBJ2-7 and V is TRBV27, with D possibly being TRBD2 (6 bases). The germline V gene encodes CDR1 MNHEY and CDR2 SMNVEV (reference sequence). The CDR3 covers 16 residues. V lost 4 bases to trimming and J lost 2 bases, with 18 bases between them. The DNA of the CDR3 is TGTGCCAGCAGTTCACCTCCGGGGGACTGGGCCTACGAGCAGTACTTC. The encoded protein is CASSSPPGDWAYEQYF.

The chain uses TRBV6-1 and TRBJ2-6; 11 positions agree with TRBD1. Germline V CDR1 and CDR2: MNHNS, SASEGT. Unmatched junction bases numbered 3, after V lost 4 bases and J lost 1 base. The CDR3 has 17 amino acids. CDR3 sequence: CASSADRGRSGANVLTF. Here the CDR3 DNA reads TGTGCCAGCAGTGCGGACAGGGGGCGGTCTGGGGCCAACGTCCTGACTTTC.

This clone was observed a single time. This sequence joins TRBV2 and TRBJ2-4; 15 nucleotides line up with TRBD2. The CDR3 is 18 amino acids. Looked up from germline, CDR1 is SNHLY and CDR2 is FYNNEI. The V gene end was trimmed by 4 bases and the J gene end by 9 bases; junction bases not matched to a gene: 13. The CDR3 DNA reads as TGTGCCAGCAGTGGGCGAGGACTAGCGGGAGGGTCACGGAGCATTCAGTACTTC. It codes for CASSGRGLAGGSRSIQYF.

The V and J genes are TRBV29-1 and TRBJ1-1; 8 nucleotides align to TRBD1. Germline V CDR1 and CDR2: SQVTM, ANQGSEA. The CDR3 consists of 14 residues. With 6 bases clipped from V and 7 bases from J, the junction kept 13 bases outside the gene matches. CDR3 protein: CSVGLGVTGDEAFF. CDR3 DNA sequence: TGCAGCGTCGGGTTGGGAGTGACAGGGGATGAAGCTTTCTTT.

The gene calls are TRBV10-2 and TRBJ2-1; TRBD2 matches 11 bases. Germline V gene data show CDR1 as WSHSY and CDR2 as SAAADI. This CDR3 spans 16 amino acids. V lost 6 bases and J lost 4; bases outside the gene matches: 8. For the CDR3, the DNA is TGCGCCAGCAGCCTAGCGGGAGGTCCCGATTACAATGAGCAGTTCTTC. Its protein is CASSLAGGPDYNEQFF.

V usage is TRBV7-9 and J usage is TRBJ1-5; D call uncertain. Between the trimmed V and J ends, which lost 3 bases and 3 bases, there was a span of 12 bases. CDR1 SEHNR and CDR2 FQNEAQ come from the germline V gene (reference sequence). This CDR3 has 15 residues. CDR3 loop: CASSFVAGNNQPQHF. DNA of the CDR3: TGTGCCAGCAGCTTCGTTGCGGGGAACAATCAGCCCCAGCATTTT.

The chain has TRBV2 and TRBJ1-1, with 8 bases fitting TRBD1. The ends lost 6 bases at V and 6 bases at J; junction bases unmatched: 9. Germline CDR1 SNHLY, CDR2 FYNNEI. The CDR3 is 14 residues long. This chain's CDR3 is CASSWTGKFSEAFF. The CDR3 DNA follows: TGTGCCAGCAGCTGGACAGGGAAGTTTTCTGAAGCTTTCTTT.

The V and J genes are TRBV9 and TRBJ1-1, with 10 bases aligning to TRBD1. Looked up from germline, CDR1 is SGDLS and CDR2 is YYNGEE. Trimming cost V 4 bases and J 1 base; bases outside gene matches: 13. The CDR3 totals 18 residues. The CDR3 DNA follows: TGTGCCAGCAGCTCGAACCGGGACAGGGGACCGAAGAACACTGAAGCTTTCTTT. This sequence encodes CASSSNRDRGPKNTEAFF. The complete variable domain, with remaining parts taken from reference TRBV9 and TRBJ1-1, reads DSGVTQTPKHLITATGQRVTLRCSPRSGDLSVYWYQQSLDQGLQFLIQYYNGEERAKGNILERFSAQQFPDLHSELNLSSLELGDSALYFCASSSNRDRGPKNTEAFFGQGTRLTVV.

The chain links TRBV7-9 to TRBJ2-7; 11 nucleotides agree with TRBD2. The germline CDR1 and CDR2 sequences are SEHNR and FQNEAQ (reference sequence). The CDR3 spans 16 residues. Trimming at V came to 4 bases and at J to 3 bases, leaving 8 bases not matched to a gene. The CDR3 here is CASSSPFLAGGYEQYF. The CDR3, as DNA: TGTGCCAGCAGCTCCCCTTTTCTAGCGGGAGGCTACGAGCAGTACTTC.

The chain is built from TRBV18 and TRBJ1-4; D may be TRBD1 (6 bases). Germline values: CDR1 KGHSH, CDR2 LQKENI. The CDR3 has 16 amino acids. V gave up 0 bases and J gave up 7 bases, with 15 bases separating them. Here the CDR3 reads CASSPPIRGQGEKLFF. The CDR3 region has the DNA TGTGCCAGCTCACCACCGATCCGGGGGCAGGGTGAAAAACTGTTTTTT.

The table lists this clone with a few counts. The V and J genes are TRBV4-2 and TRBJ1-2; D is unclear. Germline V gene sequence: CDR1 LGHNA, CDR2 YNFKEQ. V lost 1 base and J 2 bases, leaving 11 bases between the germline ends. The length of the CDR3 is 15 residues. Written as DNA, the CDR3 is TGTGCCAGCAGCCAAGCTGTAGACGTCAACTATGGCTACACCTTC. Translating it yields CASSQAVDVNYGYTF.

This clone turned up a few times. The chain joins TRBV5-4 to TRBJ2-7; 11 bases agree with TRBD2. V shed 2 bases, J shed 3 bases, and the junction held 7 bases outside the gene matches. Germline V gene data show CDR1 as SGHNT and CDR2 as YYREEE (reference sequence). The CDR3 runs to 16 residues. The CDR3, as DNA: TGTGCCAGCAGCTTTGGGCTAGCGGGAGGATACTACGAGCAGTACTTC. This codes for CASSFGLAGGYYEQYF.

As DNA, the CDR3 is TGTGCCAGCAGTGTCATTCCGAACACTGAAGCTTTCTTT. It specifies CASSVIPNTEAFF. The chain has TRBV6-4 and TRBJ1-1; the D is unclear. The CDR3 length is 13 residues. CDR1 MRHNA and CDR2 SNTAGT come from the germline V gene. V was trimmed by 4 bases and J by 1 base, leaving 7 bases between them.

The chain combines TRBV7-9 with TRBJ1-4; D remains ambiguous. This CDR3 comprises 13 residues. Between the trimmed V and J ends, which lost 0 bases and 5 bases, there was a span of 4 bases. Germline-derived CDR1 and CDR2 are SEHNR and FQNEAQ (reference sequence). CDR3: CASSLAPNEKLFF. The CDR3 DNA sequence: TGTGCCAGCAGCTTAGCCCCAAATGAAAAACTGTTTTTT. Using reference TRBV7-9 and TRBJ1-4 for the parts outside the CDR3, the full variable domain is DTGVSQNPRHKITKRGQNVTFRCDPISEHNRLYWYRQTLGQGPEFLTYFQNEAQLEKSRLLSDRFSAERPKGSFSTLEIQRTEQGDSAMYLCASSLAPNEKLFFGSGTQLSVL.

This chain joins TRBV4-1 and TRBJ1-1; D is ambiguous. CDR3 length: 15 amino acids. V was cut by 0 bases and J by 11 bases, with 19 bases left in between. Germline-derived CDR1 and CDR2 are MGHRA and YSYEKL. Here the CDR3 reads CASSQDVRSYLGAFF. The CDR3 DNA follows: TGCGCCAGCAGCCAAGACGTCAGGAGTTACCTGGGGGCTTTCTTT.

The rearrangement joins TRBV7-8 to TRBJ2-2; TRBD2 is a possible D gene (5 bases). CDR1 and CDR2 from the germline V gene are SGHVS and FQNEAQ. The CDR3 spans 13 residues. The V end lost 10 bases, the J end lost 1 base, and 10 bases lay between the germline ends. CDR3 in amino acids: CATRTGNTGELFF. Written as DNA, the CDR3 is TGTGCCACCCGGACTGGGAACACCGGGGAGCTGTTTTTT.

The genes are TRBV5-6 and TRBJ2-3, with D possibly being TRBD1 (5 bases). This CDR3 has 12 residues. V lost 4 bases, J lost 6 bases, and 9 bases lay in between. Germline CDR1 is SGHDT and CDR2 is YYEEEE. The CDR3 DNA sequence: TGTGCCAGCAGCGGATACAGGGATACGCAGTATTTT. As protein: CASSGYRDTQYF.